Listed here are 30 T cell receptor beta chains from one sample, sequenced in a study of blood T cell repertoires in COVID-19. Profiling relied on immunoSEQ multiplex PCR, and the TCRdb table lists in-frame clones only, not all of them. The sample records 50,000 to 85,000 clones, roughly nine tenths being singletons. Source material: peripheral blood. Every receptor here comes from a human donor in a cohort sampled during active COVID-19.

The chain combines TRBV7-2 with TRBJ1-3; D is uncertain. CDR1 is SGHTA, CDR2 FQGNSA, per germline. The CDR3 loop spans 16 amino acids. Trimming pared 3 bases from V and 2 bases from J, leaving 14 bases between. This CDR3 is CASSFPGNDPGNTIYF. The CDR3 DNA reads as TGTGCCAGCAGCTTCCCCGGGAACGACCCTGGAAACACCATATATTTT. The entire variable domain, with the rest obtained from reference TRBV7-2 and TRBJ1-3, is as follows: GAGVSQSPSNKVTEKGKDVELRCDPISGHTALYWYRQSLGQGLEFLIYFQGNSAPDKSGLPSDRFSAERTGGSVSTLTIQRTQQEDSAVYLCASSFPGNDPGNTIYFGEGSWLTVV.

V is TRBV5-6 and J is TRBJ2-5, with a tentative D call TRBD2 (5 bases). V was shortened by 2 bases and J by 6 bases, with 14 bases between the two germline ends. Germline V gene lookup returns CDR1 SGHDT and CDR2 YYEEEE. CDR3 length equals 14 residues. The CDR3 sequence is CASSLRGVRQTQYF. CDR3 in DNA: TGTGCCAGCAGCTTACGGGGAGTTCGTCAGACCCAGTACTTC. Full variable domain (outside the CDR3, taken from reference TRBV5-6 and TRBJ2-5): DAGVTQSPTHLIKTRGQQVTLRCSPKSGHDTVSWYQQALGQGPQFIFQYYEEEERQRGNFPDRFSGHQFPNYSSELNVNALLLGDSALYLCASSLRGVRQTQYFGPGTRLLVL.

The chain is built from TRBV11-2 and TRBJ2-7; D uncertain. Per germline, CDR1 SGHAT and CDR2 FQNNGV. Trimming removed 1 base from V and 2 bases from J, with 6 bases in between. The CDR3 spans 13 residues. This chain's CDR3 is CASSLGPAYEQYF. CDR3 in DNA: TGTGCCAGCAGCTTAGGCCCAGCCTACGAGCAGTACTTC.

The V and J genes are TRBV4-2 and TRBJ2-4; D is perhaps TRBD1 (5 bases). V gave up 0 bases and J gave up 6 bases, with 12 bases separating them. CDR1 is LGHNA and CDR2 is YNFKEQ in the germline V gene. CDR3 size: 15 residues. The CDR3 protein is CASSQDRQGGNIQYF. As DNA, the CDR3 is TGTGCCAGCAGCCAAGATCGGCAGGGCGGAAACATTCAGTACTTC.

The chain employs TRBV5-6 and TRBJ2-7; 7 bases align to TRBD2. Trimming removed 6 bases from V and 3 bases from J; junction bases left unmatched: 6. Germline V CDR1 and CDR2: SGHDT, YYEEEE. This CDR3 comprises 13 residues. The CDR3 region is CASNWGGLYEQYF. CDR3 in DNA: TGTGCCAGCAACTGGGGGGGACTCTACGAGCAGTACTTC.

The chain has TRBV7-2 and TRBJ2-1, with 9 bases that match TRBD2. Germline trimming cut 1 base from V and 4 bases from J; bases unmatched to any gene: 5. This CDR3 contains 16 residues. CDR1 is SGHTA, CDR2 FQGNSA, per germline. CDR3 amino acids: CASSLVSSGAYNEQFF. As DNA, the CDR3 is TGTGCCAGCAGCTTAGTTTCTAGCGGGGCGTACAATGAGCAGTTCTTC. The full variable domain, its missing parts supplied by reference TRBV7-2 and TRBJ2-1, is GAGVSQSPSNKVTEKGKDVELRCDPISGHTALYWYRQSLGQGLEFLIYFQGNSAPDKSGLPSDRFSAERTGGSVSTLTIQRTQQEDSAVYLCASSLVSSGAYNEQFFGPGTRLTVL.

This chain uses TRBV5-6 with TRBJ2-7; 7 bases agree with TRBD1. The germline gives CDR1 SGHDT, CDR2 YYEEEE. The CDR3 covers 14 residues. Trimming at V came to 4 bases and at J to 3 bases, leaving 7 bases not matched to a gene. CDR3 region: CASSPVRGRYEQYF. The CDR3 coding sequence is TGTGCCAGCAGCCCTGTGAGGGGGCGCTACGAGCAGTACTTC. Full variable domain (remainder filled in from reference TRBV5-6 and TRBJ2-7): DAGVTQSPTHLIKTRGQQVTLRCSPKSGHDTVSWYQQALGQGPQFIFQYYEEEERQRGNFPDRFSGHQFPNYSSELNVNALLLGDSALYLCASSPVRGRYEQYFGPGTRLTVT.

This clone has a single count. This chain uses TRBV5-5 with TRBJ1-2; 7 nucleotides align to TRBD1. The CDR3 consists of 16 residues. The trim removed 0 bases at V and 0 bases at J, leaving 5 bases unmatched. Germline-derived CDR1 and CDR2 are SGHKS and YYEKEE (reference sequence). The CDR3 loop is CASSLARGRANYGYTF. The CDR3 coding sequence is TGTGCCAGCAGCTTGGCCAGGGGGAGAGCTAACTATGGCTACACCTTC.

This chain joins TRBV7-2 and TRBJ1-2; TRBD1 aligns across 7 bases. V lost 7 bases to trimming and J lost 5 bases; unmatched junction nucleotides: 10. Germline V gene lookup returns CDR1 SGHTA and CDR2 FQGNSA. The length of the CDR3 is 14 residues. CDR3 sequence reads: CASTLKGAGYGYTF. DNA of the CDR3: TGTGCCAGCACTCTAAAGGGGGCGGGGTATGGCTACACCTTC.

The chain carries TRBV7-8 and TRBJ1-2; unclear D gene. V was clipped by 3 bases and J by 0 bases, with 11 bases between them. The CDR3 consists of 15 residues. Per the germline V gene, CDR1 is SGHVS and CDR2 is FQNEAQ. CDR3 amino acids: CASSFRVETNYGYTF. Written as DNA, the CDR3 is TGTGCCAGCAGCTTTCGGGTGGAAACTAACTATGGCTACACCTTC.

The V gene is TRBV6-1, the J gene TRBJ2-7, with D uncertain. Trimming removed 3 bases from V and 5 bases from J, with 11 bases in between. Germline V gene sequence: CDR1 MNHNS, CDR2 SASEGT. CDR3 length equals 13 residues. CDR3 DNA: TGTGCCAGCAGTGATGCCTTTTCGGACGAGCAGTACTTC. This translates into CASSDAFSDEQYF.

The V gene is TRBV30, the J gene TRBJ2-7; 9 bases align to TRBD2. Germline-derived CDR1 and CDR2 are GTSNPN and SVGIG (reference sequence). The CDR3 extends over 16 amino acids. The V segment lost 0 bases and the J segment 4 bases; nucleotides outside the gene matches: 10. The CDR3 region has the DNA TGTGCCTGGAGTGTACTCGGTAGCGGGGGAGAATACGAGCAGTACTTC. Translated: CAWSVLGSGGEYEQYF.

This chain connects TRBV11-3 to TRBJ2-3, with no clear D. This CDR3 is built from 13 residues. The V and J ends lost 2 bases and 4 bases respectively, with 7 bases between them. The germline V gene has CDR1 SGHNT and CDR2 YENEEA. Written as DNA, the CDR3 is TGTGCCAGCAGCTTACAGTTTCCAGATACGCAGTATTTT. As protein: CASSLQFPDTQYF. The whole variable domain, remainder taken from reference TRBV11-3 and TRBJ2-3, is EAGVVQSPRYKIIEKKQPVAFWCNPISGHNTLYWYLQNLGQGPELLIRYENEEAVDDSQLPKDRFSAERLKGVDSTLKIQPAELGDSAVYLCASSLQFPDTQYFGPGTRLTVL.

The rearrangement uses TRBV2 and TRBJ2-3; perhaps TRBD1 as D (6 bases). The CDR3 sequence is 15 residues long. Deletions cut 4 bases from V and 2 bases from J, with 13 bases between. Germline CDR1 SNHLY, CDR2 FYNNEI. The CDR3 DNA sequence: TGTGCCAGCAGTGGTGACAGGAGACCCACAGATACGCAGTATTTT. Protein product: CASSGDRRPTDTQYF.

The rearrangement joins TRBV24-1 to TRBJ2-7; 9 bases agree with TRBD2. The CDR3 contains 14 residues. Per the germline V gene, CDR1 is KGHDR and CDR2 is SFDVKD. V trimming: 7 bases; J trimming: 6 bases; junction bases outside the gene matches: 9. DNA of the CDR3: TGTGCCACCAGGGGTAGCGGGAGTGGCAGCGAGCAGTACTTC. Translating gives CATRGSGSGSEQYF.

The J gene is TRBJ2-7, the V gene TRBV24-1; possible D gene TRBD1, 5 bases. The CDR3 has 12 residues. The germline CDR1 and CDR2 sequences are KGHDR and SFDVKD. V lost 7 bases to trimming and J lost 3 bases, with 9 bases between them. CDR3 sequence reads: CATRRQGYEQYF. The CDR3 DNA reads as TGTGCCACCAGGAGGCAGGGCTACGAGCAGTACTTC.

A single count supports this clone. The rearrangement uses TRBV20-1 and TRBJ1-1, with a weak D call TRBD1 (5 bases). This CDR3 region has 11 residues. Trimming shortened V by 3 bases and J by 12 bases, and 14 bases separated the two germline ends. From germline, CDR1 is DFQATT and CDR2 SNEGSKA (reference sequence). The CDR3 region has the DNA TGCAGTGCTAGGCAGGGTTTATTAACTTTCTTT. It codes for CSARQGLLTFF.

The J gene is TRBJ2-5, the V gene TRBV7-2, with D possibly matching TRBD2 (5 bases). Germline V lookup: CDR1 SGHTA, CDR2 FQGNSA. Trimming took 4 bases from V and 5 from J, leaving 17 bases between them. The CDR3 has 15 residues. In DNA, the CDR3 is TGTGCCAGCAGCTATGACGGGAACGCCCCTGAGACCCAGTACTTC. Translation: CASSYDGNAPETQYF.

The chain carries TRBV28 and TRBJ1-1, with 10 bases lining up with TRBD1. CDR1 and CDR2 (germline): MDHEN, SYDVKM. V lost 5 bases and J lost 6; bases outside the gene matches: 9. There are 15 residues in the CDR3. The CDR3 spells CASSAPGQGKAEAFF. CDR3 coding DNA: TGTGCCAGCAGTGCCCCGGGACAGGGGAAGGCTGAAGCTTTCTTT.

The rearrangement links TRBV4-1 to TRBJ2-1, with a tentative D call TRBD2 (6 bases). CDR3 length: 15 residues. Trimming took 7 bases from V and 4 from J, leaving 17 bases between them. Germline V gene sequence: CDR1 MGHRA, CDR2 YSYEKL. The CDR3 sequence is CASNSPTRTYNEQFF. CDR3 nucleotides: TGCGCCAGCAACTCACCGACTAGAACATACAATGAGCAGTTCTTC.

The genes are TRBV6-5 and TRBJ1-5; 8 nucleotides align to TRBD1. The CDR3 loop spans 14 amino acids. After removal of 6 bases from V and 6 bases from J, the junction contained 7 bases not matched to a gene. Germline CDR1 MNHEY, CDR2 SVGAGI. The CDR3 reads CASSRGQGIQPQHF. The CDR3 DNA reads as TGTGCCAGCAGCCGAGGACAGGGAATTCAGCCCCAGCATTTT.

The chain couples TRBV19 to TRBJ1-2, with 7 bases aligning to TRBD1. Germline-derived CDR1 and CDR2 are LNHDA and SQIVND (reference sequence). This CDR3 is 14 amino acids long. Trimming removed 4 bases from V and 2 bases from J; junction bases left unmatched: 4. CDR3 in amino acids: CASSTLTGNYGYTF. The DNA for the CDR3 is TGTGCCAGTAGTACTCTGACAGGGAACTATGGCTACACCTTC.

CDR3 sequence reads: CASSPNGERNEQFF. The DNA of the CDR3 is TGTGCCAGCAGCCCGAATGGGGAGCGCAATGAGCAGTTCTTC. The chain joins TRBV5-5 to TRBJ2-1, with a possible D match to TRBD2 (5 bases). V was cut by 4 bases and J by 6 bases, with 14 bases left in between. Per germline, CDR1 SGHKS and CDR2 YYEKEE (reference sequence). This CDR3 spans 14 amino acids.

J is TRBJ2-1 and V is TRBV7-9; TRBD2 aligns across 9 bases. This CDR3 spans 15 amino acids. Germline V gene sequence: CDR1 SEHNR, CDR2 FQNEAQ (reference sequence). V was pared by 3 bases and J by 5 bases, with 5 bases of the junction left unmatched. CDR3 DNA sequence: TGTGCCAGCAGCTTCCGGGGCGGGAGGGACAATGAGCAGTTCTTC. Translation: CASSFRGGRDNEQFF.

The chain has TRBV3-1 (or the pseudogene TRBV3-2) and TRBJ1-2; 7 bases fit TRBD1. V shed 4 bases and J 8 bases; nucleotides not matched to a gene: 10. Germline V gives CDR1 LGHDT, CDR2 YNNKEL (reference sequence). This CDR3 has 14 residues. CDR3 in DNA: TGTGCCAGCAGCCTCCGGGACAGTCGGGGGGGCTACACCTTC. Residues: CASSLRDSRGGYTF.

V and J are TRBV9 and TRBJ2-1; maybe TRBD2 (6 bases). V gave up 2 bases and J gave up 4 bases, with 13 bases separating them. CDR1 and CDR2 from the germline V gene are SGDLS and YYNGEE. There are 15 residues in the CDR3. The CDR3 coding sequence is TGTGCCAGCAGCGTTGACGGGGGAAAATACAATGAGCAGTTCTTC. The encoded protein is CASSVDGGKYNEQFF.

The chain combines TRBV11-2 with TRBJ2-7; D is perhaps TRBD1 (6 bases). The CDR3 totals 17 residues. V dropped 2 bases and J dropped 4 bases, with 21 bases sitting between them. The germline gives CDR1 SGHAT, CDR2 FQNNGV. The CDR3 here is CASSLTPDSATMYEQYF. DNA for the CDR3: TGTGCCAGCAGCTTAACCCCGGACAGCGCTACTATGTACGAGCAGTACTTC.

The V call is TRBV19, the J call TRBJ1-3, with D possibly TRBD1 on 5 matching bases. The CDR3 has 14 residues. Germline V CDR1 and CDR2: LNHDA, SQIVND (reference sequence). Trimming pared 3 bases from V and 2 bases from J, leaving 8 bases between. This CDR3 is CASSIGRAGNTIYF. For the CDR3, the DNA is TGTGCCAGTAGTATCGGCAGGGCTGGAAACACCATATATTTT.

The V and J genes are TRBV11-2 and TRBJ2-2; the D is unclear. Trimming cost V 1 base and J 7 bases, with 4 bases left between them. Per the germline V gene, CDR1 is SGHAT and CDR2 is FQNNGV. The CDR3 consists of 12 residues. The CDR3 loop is CASSLVIGELFF. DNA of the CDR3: TGTGCCAGCAGCTTAGTTATCGGGGAGCTGTTTTTT.

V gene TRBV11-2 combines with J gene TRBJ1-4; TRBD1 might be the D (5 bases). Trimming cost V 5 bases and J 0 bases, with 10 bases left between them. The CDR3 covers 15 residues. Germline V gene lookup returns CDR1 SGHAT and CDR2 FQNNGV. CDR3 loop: CASSLRVSTNEKLFF. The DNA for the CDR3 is TGTGCCAGCAGCCTCAGGGTCTCAACTAATGAAAAACTGTTTTTT. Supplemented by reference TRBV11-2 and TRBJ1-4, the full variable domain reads EAGVAQSPRYKIIEKRQSVAFWCNPISGHATLYWYQQILGQGPKLLIQFQNNGVVDDSQLPKDRFSAERLKGVDSTLKIQPAKLEDSAVYLCASSLRVSTNEKLFFGSGTQLSVL.